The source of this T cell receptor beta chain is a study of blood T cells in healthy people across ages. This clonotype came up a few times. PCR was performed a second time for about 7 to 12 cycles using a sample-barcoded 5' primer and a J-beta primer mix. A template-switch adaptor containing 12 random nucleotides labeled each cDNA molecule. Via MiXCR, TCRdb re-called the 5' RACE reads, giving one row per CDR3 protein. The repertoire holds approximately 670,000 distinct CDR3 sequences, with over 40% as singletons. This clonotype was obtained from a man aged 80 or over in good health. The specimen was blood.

The CDR3 DNA reads TGTGCCAGCAGCCCCCTGAGAGCAGGCCAGCCCCAGCATTTT. It encodes CASSPLRAGQPQHF. J is TRBJ1-5 and V is TRBV12-3 or TRBV12-4; no firm D call. With 6 bases removed from V and 7 bases from J, the gap between germline ends came to 16 bases. CDR3 length: 14 residues.